Following are 12 T cell receptor beta chains from one sample sequenced in a study of response to subunit inactivated influenza vaccine. One entry per CDR3 protein results from TCRdb running MiXCR on the RT-PCR reads. The repertoire holds approximately 530,000 distinct CDR3 sequences, with roughly 7.6% as singletons. The input for sequencing was PBMCs from blood, taken 23 to 25 months after vaccination. The receptors were sampled from a man between 50 and 69 years old who received an inactivated influenza vaccine.

Of note for this clonotype: A much larger clone lies one base from this, so it may be a read error. V and J are TRBV20-1 and TRBJ1-3, with D unclear. The CDR3 has 11 residues. CDR1 is DFQATT, CDR2 SNEGSKA, per germline (reference sequence). V lost 6 bases and J 7 bases, leaving 10 bases between the germline ends. CDR3 region: CSAAGRNTIYF. CDR3 in DNA: TGCAGTGCAGCTGGTCGCAACACCATATATTTT.

This clonotype was found many times. The chain uses TRBV10-3 and TRBJ2-7, with 14 bases identical to TRBD2. This CDR3 is built from 15 residues. The germline CDR1 and CDR2 sequences are ENHRY and SYGVKD. V lost 6 bases and J lost 3; bases outside the gene matches: 4. Written as DNA, the CDR3 is TGTGCCATCAGGGGGACTAGCGGGAGTAACTACGAGCAGTACTTC. Amino acids: CAIRGTSGSNYEQYF.

The chain employs TRBV4-1 and TRBJ2-2, with 11 bases aligning to TRBD2. The CDR3 totals 20 residues. The V segment lost 1 base and the J segment 1 base; nucleotides outside the gene matches: 11. In germline, CDR1 is MGHRA, CDR2 YSYEKL. The CDR3 nucleotides are TGCGCCAGCAGCCAAGTCCAGGCACTAGCGGGAGTAGGGAACACCGGGGAGCTGTTTTTT. It yields the protein CASSQVQALAGVGNTGELFF.

This clonotype has ten or more counts. The chain recombines TRBV11-2 with TRBJ2-1; D might be TRBD1 or TRBD2, each matching 5 bases. Deletions cut 5 bases from V and 2 bases from J, with 13 bases between. Germline assignment: CDR1 SGHAT and CDR2 FQNNGV. This CDR3 has 15 amino acids. CDR3 residues: CASSPMQGAYNEQFF. Written as DNA, the CDR3 is TGTGCCAGCAGCCCCATGCAGGGAGCCTACAATGAGCAGTTCTTC.

V usage is TRBV4-3 and J usage is TRBJ1-3; maybe TRBD1 (5 bases). Trimming shortened V by 4 bases and J by 0 bases, and 13 bases separated the two germline ends. This CDR3 region has 16 residues. Germline V gene sequence: CDR1 LGHNA, CDR2 YSLEER. The CDR3 here is CASSRGGTGSGNTIYF. The CDR3 bases are TGCGCCAGCAGCCGAGGAGGAACAGGCTCTGGAAACACCATATATTTT.

The chain has TRBV5-1 and TRBJ1-5, with TRBD1 as a possible D gene (5 bases). V was cut by 2 bases and J by 7 bases, with 16 bases left in between. Germline V CDR1 and CDR2: SGHRS, YFSETQ. The CDR3 sequence is 15 residues long. Written as DNA, the CDR3 is TGCGCCAGCAGCTTAGAGGGACGGGCGGGGCAGCCCCAGCATTTT. Translated, it gives CASSLEGRAGQPQHF. Supplemented by reference TRBV5-1 and TRBJ1-5, the full variable domain reads KAGVTQTPRYLIKTRGQQVTLSCSPISGHRSVSWYQQTPGQGLQFLFEYFSETQRNKGNFPGRFSGRQFSNSRSEMNVSTLELGDSALYLCASSLEGRAGQPQHFGDGTRLSIL.

This clonotype occurred many times. This chain uses TRBV20-1 with TRBJ2-4; possibly TRBD1 or TRBD2 for D (5 bases each). The V end was cut by 6 bases, the J end by 0 bases, with 12 bases between. CDR3 size: 14 residues. Germline-derived CDR1 and CDR2 are DFQATT and SNEGSKA (reference sequence). CDR3 sequence reads: CSAPQAGAKNIQYF. The CDR3 coding sequence is TGCAGTGCCCCACAGGCGGGAGCCAAAAACATTCAGTACTTC.

This clonotype showed up just a few times. The rearrangement uses TRBV4-1 and TRBJ2-7; 10 bases map to TRBD2. This CDR3 contains 14 residues. Germline CDR1 reads MGHRA; CDR2 reads YSYEKL. With 3 bases clipped from V and 5 bases from J, the junction kept 4 bases outside the gene matches. CDR3: CASSHASGRDEQYF. For the CDR3, the DNA is TGCGCCAGCAGCCATGCTAGCGGGAGAGACGAGCAGTACTTC.

This clonotype was picked up many times. The gene calls are TRBV6-5 and TRBJ2-7, with a possible D match to TRBD2 (7 bases). The germline gives CDR1 MNHEY, CDR2 SVGAGI. CDR3 size: 15 residues. The ends were cut back, 2 bases at V and 4 bases at J, with 15 bases in the middle. CDR3 in amino acids: CASSYGRGRAYEQYF. The CDR3 coding sequence is TGTGCCAGCAGTTACGGTAGGGGGAGGGCTTACGAGCAGTACTTC.

This clonotype showed up many times. J is TRBJ1-2 and V is TRBV12-3 or TRBV12-4; D is unresolved. The CDR3 spans 14 residues. The V gene lost 0 bases and the J gene lost 1 base, with 6 bases spanning the gap. CDR3 in amino acids: CASSLAQINYGYTF. DNA for the CDR3: TGTGCCAGCAGTTTAGCGCAGATTAACTATGGCTACACCTTC.

This clonotype was observed a handful of times. The chain links TRBV14 to TRBJ2-7; D is uncertain. Trimming removed 1 base at V and 5 bases at J, with 9 bases between. Germline CDR1 and CDR2: SGHDN and FVKESK. CDR3 length: 13 residues. This CDR3 reads CASSQAGWNEQYF. CDR3 nucleotide sequence: TGTGCCAGCAGCCAAGCTGGGTGGAACGAGCAGTACTTC.

The V gene is TRBV12-3 or TRBV12-4, the J gene TRBJ2-1, with D perhaps TRBD1 (6 bases). The CDR3 spans 11 residues. The germline V and J ends were trimmed by 10 bases and 7 bases, with 11 bases remaining between them. The CDR3 spells CATKGGNEQFF. Here the CDR3 DNA reads TGTGCCACAAAAGGGGGAAATGAGCAGTTCTTC.